What follows are 30 T cell receptor beta chains derived from one specimen sequenced in a study of T cells in Graves' hyperthyroidism and ophthalmopathy. The investigators amplified TCR beta CDR3 regions from RNA transcripts. A first-round RT-PCR of the TCR CDR3 used the HTBI primer set. TCRdb passed the multiplex PCR reads through MiXCR, listing each CDR3 protein once. The sample yields fewer than 750,000 distinct CDR3 sequences, roughly 15% seen once. Sequencing was done on a sample of blood. These receptors all stem from a woman between 40 and 50 years old with Graves' ophthalmopathy.

This clonotype was seen ten or more times. The gene calls are TRBV12-3 or TRBV12-4 and TRBJ2-2; 10 nucleotides line up with TRBD2. V gave up 6 bases and J gave up 4 bases; unmatched junction bases: 5. The CDR3 sequence is 15 residues long. Here the CDR3 DNA reads TGTGCCAGCAGCCGGACTAGCGGTAGCACCGGGGAGCTGTTTTTT. This codes for CASSRTSGSTGELFF.

This clonotype came up many times. The chain recombines TRBV30 with TRBJ1-1; 10 bases are shared with TRBD1. The CDR3 has 14 amino acids. Germline CDR1 GTSNPN, CDR2 SVGIG (reference sequence). V shed 2 bases and J 1 base; nucleotides not matched to a gene: 1. The CDR3 sequence: CAWSRQGANTEAFF. The CDR3 DNA follows: TGTGCCTGGAGTAGACAGGGGGCGAACACTGAAGCTTTCTTT.

The rearrangement joins TRBV28 to TRBJ2-7, with unresolved D. The germline gives CDR1 MDHEN, CDR2 SYDVKM. The CDR3 is 12 amino acids. The V and J ends lost 1 base and 12 bases respectively, with 13 bases between them. CDR3 in amino acids: CASSLFSSRLYF. CDR3 nucleotide sequence: TGTGCCAGCAGTTTATTCAGTTCTCGTCTGTACTTC.

This clonotype was counted at least ten times. The chain couples TRBV12-3 or TRBV12-4 to TRBJ2-2, with 10 bases identical to TRBD2. V dropped 8 bases and J dropped 6; count of bases not matched to a gene: 6. The CDR3 covers 14 residues. The chain's CDR3 is CASGPGLASGELFF. CDR3 nucleotide sequence: TGTGCCAGCGGTCCGGGACTAGCGTCCGGGGAGCTGTTTTTT.

The gene calls are TRBV25-1 and TRBJ2-2; possibly TRBD2 for D (5 bases). V lost 6 bases to trimming and J lost 6 bases, with 17 bases between them. This CDR3 is 15 amino acids long. Germline assignment: CDR1 MGHDK and CDR2 SYGVNS. DNA of the CDR3: TGTGCCAGCAGACCCGGAGGATCCCGCCCCGGGGAGCTGTTTTTT. Its protein product is CASRPGGSRPGELFF.

At least ten counts were recorded for this clonotype. The chain combines TRBV6-5 with TRBJ1-2, with TRBD1 matching 7 bases. The germline CDR1 and CDR2 sequences are MNHEY and SVGAGI. With 0 bases clipped from V and 4 bases from J, the junction kept 2 bases outside the gene matches. This CDR3 contains 14 residues. The CDR3 loop reads CASSYSNRGYGYTF. CDR3 bases: TGTGCCAGCAGTTACTCGAACAGGGGCTATGGCTACACCTTC.

This clonotype came up many times. Here the CDR3 DNA reads TGTGCCAGCAGTTCATCTCCTATAGAAGCTTTCTTT. It is translated as CASSSSPIEAFF. The chain is built from TRBV12-3 or TRBV12-4 and TRBJ1-1; D gene uncertain. The CDR3 is 12 amino acids. Trimming stripped 4 bases from V and 8 bases from J, with 11 bases between.

A few counts support this clonotype. V usage is TRBV5-1 and J usage is TRBJ2-5; a weak D match, TRBD1 (6 bases). This CDR3 is 16 amino acids long. In germline, CDR1 is SGHRS, CDR2 YFSETQ. Between the trimmed V and J ends, which lost 2 bases and 5 bases, there was a span of 19 bases. Here the CDR3 reads CASSLRGALQGETQYF. CDR3 coding DNA: TGCGCCAGCAGCTTACGAGGGGCGCTCCAGGGGGAGACCCAGTACTTC.

This clonotype was found many times. This sequence joins TRBV7-8 and TRBJ2-2; no clear D. In germline, CDR1 is SGHVS, CDR2 FQNEAQ. The CDR3 runs to 16 residues. Trimming shortened V by 2 bases and J by 2 bases, and 12 bases separated the two germline ends. The CDR3 DNA reads as TGTGCCAGCAGCTTACAAGGGCTAACCAACACCGGGGAGCTGTTTTTT. Its translation: CASSLQGLTNTGELFF.

The sample holds many counts of this clonotype. The genes are TRBV24-1 and TRBJ2-5; either TRBD1 or TRBD2 may fit D (5 bases each). V was clipped by 0 bases and J by 3 bases, with 10 bases between them. The CDR3 is made up of 15 amino acids. CDR1 and CDR2 (germline): KGHDR, SFDVKD. CDR3 region: CATSDLERGEETQYF. The CDR3 region has the DNA TGTGCCACCAGTGATTTGGAGAGGGGAGAAGAGACCCAGTACTTC.

This clonotype was counted ten times or more. The J gene is TRBJ1-1, the V gene TRBV20-1; D gene uncertain. The germline V gene encodes CDR1 DFQATT and CDR2 SNEGSKA (reference sequence). This CDR3 has 12 amino acids. V was cut by 6 bases and J by 5 bases, with 13 bases left in between. The DNA for the CDR3 is TGCAGTGCCCCCCGGACGGGGACTGAAGCTTTCTTT. Amino acids: CSAPRTGTEAFF.

This clonotype was counted many times. The chain has TRBV27 and TRBJ2-7; 9 bases are a match to TRBD2. CDR1 and CDR2 from the germline V gene are MNHEY and SMNVEV (reference sequence). V lost 2 bases to trimming and J lost 5 bases; unmatched junction nucleotides: 4. This CDR3 comprises 14 residues. CDR3 nucleotides: TGTGCCAGCAGTTTAATAGCGGGAGTTGACGAGCAGTACTTC. Encoded protein: CASSLIAGVDEQYF.

The CDR3 spells CASSLGVGGIGSYEQYF. In DNA, the CDR3 is TGTGCCAGCAGCTTAGGGGTTGGCGGGATTGGGAGCTACGAGCAGTACTTC. This sequence joins TRBV7-6 and TRBJ2-7, with D possibly TRBD2 on 6 matching bases. Trimming took 1 base from V and 3 from J, leaving 19 bases between them. Germline CDR1 reads SGHVS; CDR2 reads FNYEAQ. This CDR3 is built from 17 residues.

This clonotype has a count of ten or more. The V gene is TRBV20-1, the J gene TRBJ2-2; 12 bases map to TRBD2. Germline CDR1 and CDR2: DFQATT and SNEGSKA (reference sequence). This CDR3 is built from 16 residues. V dropped 6 bases and J dropped 1; count of bases not matched to a gene: 6. The CDR3 DNA follows: TGCAGTGCCCGGACTAGCGGGATTTTGAACACCGGGGAGCTGTTTTTT. Encoded protein: CSARTSGILNTGELFF.

The sample holds many counts of this clonotype. The CDR3 reads CASSIGTGEGAEAFF. CDR3 DNA: TGTGCCAGCAGCATCGGGACAGGGGAAGGGGCTGAAGCTTTCTTT. The chain uses TRBV6-1 and TRBJ1-1; 10 bases align to TRBD1. Germline loops: CDR1 MNHNS, CDR2 SASEGT. V lost 6 bases and J lost 6; bases outside the gene matches: 10. CDR3 length: 15 amino acids.

This clonotype occurred many times. This sequence joins TRBV28 and TRBJ1-1; D ambiguous. The CDR3 is 14 amino acids. Germline V gene lookup returns CDR1 MDHEN and CDR2 SYDVKM. Trimming pared 6 bases from V and 1 base from J, leaving 12 bases between. The CDR3 region is CASSLSPGNTEAFF. The CDR3 DNA is TGTGCCAGCAGCTTAAGTCCCGGGAACACTGAAGCTTTCTTT.

V is TRBV20-1 and J is TRBJ2-2; no clear D. CDR3 size: 12 residues. Per germline, CDR1 DFQATT and CDR2 SNEGSKA (reference sequence). Between the trimmed V and J ends, which lost 2 bases and 5 bases, there was a span of 6 bases. The DNA for the CDR3 is TGCAGTGCTAGATTTCAGACCGGGGAGCTGTTTTTT. The encoded protein is CSARFQTGELFF.

This clonotype was seen repeatedly, ten times or more. This chain joins TRBV12-3 or TRBV12-4 and TRBJ2-6; TRBD2 might be the D (5 bases). The CDR3 is 15 amino acids. V dropped 3 bases and J dropped 2 bases, with 8 bases sitting between them. CDR3 DNA: TGTGCCAGCAGTTTTTTCGGGACTGGGGCCAACGTCCTGACTTTC. Translated, it gives CASSFFGTGANVLTF.

The chain carries TRBV7-2 and TRBJ2-7, with D perhaps matching TRBD1 or TRBD2 (5 bases each). Germline assignment: CDR1 SGHTA and CDR2 FQGNSA. This CDR3 is built from 14 residues. Trimming left V 5 bases short and J 3 bases short, with 14 bases between. The CDR3 nucleotides are TGTGCCAGCAGCAGTCGGGACGACCACTACGAGCAGTACTTC. Encoded protein: CASSSRDDHYEQYF.

This clonotype was seen more than once but under ten times. V gene TRBV3-1 combines with J gene TRBJ2-5, with D hard to call. The CDR3 loop spans 13 amino acids. The V gene's germline CDR1 is LGHDT and CDR2 YNNKEL (reference sequence). The ends were cut back, 1 base at V and 0 bases at J, with 3 bases in the middle. As DNA, the CDR3 is TGTGCCAGCAGCCAAGGTGACCAAGAGACCCAGTACTTC. Amino acid sequence: CASSQGDQETQYF.

V gene TRBV7-6 combines with J gene TRBJ1-5, with a possible D match to TRBD1 (5 bases). CDR1 and CDR2 (germline): SGHVS, FNYEAQ. V lost 5 bases and J 7 bases, leaving 15 bases between the germline ends. The CDR3 length is 14 residues. The CDR3 sequence: CASSDMGRGQPQHF. The CDR3 DNA is TGTGCCAGCAGCGATATGGGGCGCGGGCAGCCCCAGCATTTT. Variable domain in full (rest from reference TRBV7-6 and TRBJ1-5): GAGVSQSPRYKVTKRGQDVALRCDPISGHVSLYWYRQALGQGPEFLTYFNYEAQQDKSGLPNDRFSAERPEGSISTLTIQRTEQRDSAMYRCASSDMGRGQPQHFGDGTRLSIL.

This clonotype has at least ten counts. This chain uses TRBV25-1 with TRBJ1-2, with a weak D call TRBD1 (6 bases). The CDR3 is made up of 14 amino acids. Trimming removed 5 bases from V and 4 bases from J, with 14 bases in between. CDR1 and CDR2 from the germline V gene are MGHDK and SYGVNS. The CDR3 DNA reads as TGTGCCAGCAGTTGGGGAGGGGGTGCCTATGGCTACACCTTC. Its protein product is CASSWGGGAYGYTF.

This clonotype occurred many times. This chain connects TRBV6-2 or TRBV6-3 to TRBJ2-5; tentative D call: TRBD1 (6 bases). The CDR3 covers 16 residues. V was shortened by 6 bases and J by 1 base, with 18 bases between the two germline ends. Germline lookup yields CDR1 MNHEY and CDR2 SVGEGT. DNA of the CDR3: TGTGCCAGCAGAAAACAACAGGGTCACCCCCAAGAGACCCAGTACTTC. It yields the protein CASRKQQGHPQETQYF.

This clonotype was observed at least ten times. V is TRBV6-1 and J is TRBJ1-2; 7 bases are shared with TRBD1. The CDR3 spans 13 residues. V gave up 8 bases and J gave up 7 bases; unmatched junction bases: 10. Germline V gene lookup returns CDR1 MNHNS and CDR2 SASEGT. CDR3 amino acids: CASSNGDRAGYTF. In DNA form, the CDR3 reads TGTGCCAGCTCAAATGGGGACAGAGCTGGCTACACCTTC.

This chain uses TRBV28 with TRBJ2-7; possibly TRBD1 for D (7 bases). This CDR3 is 13 amino acids long. Germline CDR1 and CDR2: MDHEN and SYDVKM. V was clipped by 7 bases and J by 6 bases, with 16 bases between them. CDR3 loop: CASTPNQGGEQYF. In DNA, the CDR3 is TGTGCCAGCACACCTAACCAGGGGGGCGAGCAGTACTTC.

This clonotype was recorded many times. The genes are TRBV6-2 or TRBV6-3 and TRBJ1-5; 7 nucleotides align to TRBD1. This CDR3 spans 18 amino acids. V shed 0 bases and J 0 bases; nucleotides not matched to a gene: 8. Germline V gives CDR1 MNHEY, CDR2 SVGEGT. CDR3 residues: CASSYSFGDSLSNQPQHF. The CDR3 DNA sequence: TGTGCCAGCAGTTACTCCTTTGGGGACAGCCTTAGCAATCAGCCCCAGCATTTT.

This clonotype was detected many times. The V call is TRBV12-3 or TRBV12-4, the J call TRBJ1-5; possible D gene TRBD1, 5 bases. V was trimmed by 6 bases and J by 6 bases, leaving 12 bases between them. The CDR3 consists of 13 residues. The CDR3 nucleotides read TGTGCCAGCAGCCTTGGGACTTCTCAGCCCCAGCATTTT. It specifies CASSLGTSQPQHF.

The chain carries TRBV28 and TRBJ2-7; 8 nucleotides align to TRBD1. Germline CDR1 is MDHEN and CDR2 is SYDVKM. V shed 5 bases and J 2 bases; nucleotides not matched to a gene: 11. This CDR3 spans 16 amino acids. The CDR3 here is CASSPPRQGKAYEQYF. As DNA, the CDR3 is TGTGCCAGCAGTCCCCCCCGACAGGGGAAAGCCTACGAGCAGTACTTC.

The sample holds many counts of this clonotype. As DNA, the CDR3 is TGTGCCAGCAGTCTACAGGGGGCCGGCGGAACTGAAGCTTTCTTT. This encodes CASSLQGAGGTEAFF. The chain has TRBV28 and TRBJ1-1, with TRBD1 identical over 9 bases. Germline loops: CDR1 MDHEN, CDR2 SYDVKM. The ends lost 5 bases at V and 5 bases at J; junction bases unmatched: 9. The CDR3 consists of 15 residues. Combining the CDR3 with reference TRBV28 and TRBJ1-1 gives the whole variable domain DVKVTQSSRYLVKRTGEKVFLECVQDMDHENMFWYRQDPGLGLRLIYFSYDVKMKEKGDIPEGYSVSREKKERFSLILESASTNQTSMYLCASSLQGAGGTEAFFGQGTRLTVV.

This clonotype occurred a few times. The J gene is TRBJ1-1, the V gene TRBV20-1; D unresolved. The CDR3 is 12 amino acids. Germline CDR1 reads DFQATT; CDR2 reads SNEGSKA (reference sequence). Trimming pared 2 bases from V and 2 bases from J, leaving 6 bases between. The DNA for the CDR3 is TGCAGTGCTAGATGGGTAAACACTGAAGCTTTCTTT. Amino acid sequence: CSARWVNTEAFF.